The T cell receptor beta chain described here comes from a study of multiple sclerosis patients with progressive multifocal leukoencephalopathy. Study conclusions and caveats: Lower normalized Shannon entropy suggested reduced TRB diversity in most PML patients. At PML onset, no shared TRBV or TRBJ gene usage was seen.

Generated by immunoSEQ multiplex PCR, the TCRdb table keeps only in-frame clones and is missing some. The sample yields approximately 31,000 clones, more than 85% seen once. About this clone itself: The antigen remains undetermined.

Time point in this sample: time of PML onset. Natalizumab-treated patients developed PML between about 16 and 60 months into natalizumab therapy. T3 refers to blood collected at the onset of PML. In germline, CDR1 is SGHTA, CDR2 FQGNSA. After removal of 0 bases from V and 3 bases from J, the junction contained 5 bases not matched to a gene. There are 16 residues in the CDR3. This chain links TRBV7-2 with TRBJ2-7, with 10 positions matching TRBD1. The receptor comes from a human donor with progressive multifocal leukoencephalopathy. The specimen was PBMCs, collected from a patient treated with natalizumab. CDR3 loop: CASSLASDRGLYEQYF. CDR3 nucleotide sequence: TGTGCCAGCAGCTTAGCTTCCGACAGGGGGCTCTACGAGCAGTACTTC. Filled out from reference TRBV7-2 and TRBJ2-7, the complete variable domain reads GAGVSQSPSNKVTEKGKDVELRCDPISGHTALYWYRQSLGQGLEFLIYFQGNSAPDKSGLPSDRFSAERTGGSVSTLTIQRTQQEDSAVYLCASSLASDRGLYEQYFGPGTRLTVT.